These 5 T cell receptor beta chains share one sample of origin, sequenced in a study of T cells in Graves' hyperthyroidism and ophthalmopathy (dated by TCRdb to the late 2010s). To prepare the library, multiplex PCR was applied. Sequencing relied on an Illumina HiSeq 2000. Amplification of TCR beta CDR3 regions was carried out from RNA transcripts. The TCR CDR3 was subjected to a first round of RT-PCR using the HTBI primer set and the Qiagen OneStep RT-PCR kit. The raw public reads went through TCRdb reprocessing: fastp at Q25, MiXCR clone calling, in-frame beta chains kept. Rows with one shared CDR3 protein collapse into an entry with the most common genes and DNA. The sample profile shows 250,000 to 350,000 distinct CDR3 sequences; approximately 23% of them were found once. The top ten constitute 50% to 75% of the sample. Sequences were obtained from blood. These receptors came from a man aged 25 to 40 with Graves' ophthalmopathy.

The rearrangement uses TRBV10-3 and TRBJ2-1, with 10 nucleotides matching TRBD2. Germline V gene lookup returns CDR1 ENHRY and CDR2 SYGVKD. The V segment lost 0 bases and the J segment 10 bases; nucleotides outside the gene matches: 9. There are 16 residues in the CDR3. CDR3 DNA: TGTGCCATCAGTGAGTCCGGGACTAGCGAGCAATCCGAGCAGTTCTTC. It yields the protein CAISESGTSEQSEQFF.

This clonotype was counted only a few times. The V call is TRBV28, the J call TRBJ2-3; D ambiguous. Germline CDR1 is MDHEN and CDR2 is SYDVKM. This CDR3 comprises 15 residues. Trimming stripped 6 bases from V and 10 bases from J, with 23 bases between. CDR3 sequence reads: CASSPSRAVPHAQYF. In DNA form, the CDR3 reads TGTGCCAGCAGCCCAAGTAGGGCGGTTCCCCATGCGCAGTATTTT.

The gene calls are TRBV5-4 and TRBJ2-1; maybe TRBD1 (5 bases). CDR1 SGHNT and CDR2 YYREEE come from the germline V gene (reference sequence). The V end lost 3 bases, the J end lost 4 bases, and 17 bases lay between the germline ends. This CDR3 contains 16 residues. The CDR3 sequence: CASSSSGGARYNEQFF. The CDR3 nucleotides read TGTGCCAGCAGCTCATCTGGTGGGGCGAGATACAATGAGCAGTTCTTC.

This clonotype was seen many times. The V call is TRBV18, the J call TRBJ2-3; D remains ambiguous. V was cut by 2 bases and J by 0 bases, with 6 bases left in between. CDR1 KGHSH and CDR2 LQKENI come from the germline V gene. This CDR3 has 14 amino acids. This CDR3 is CASSPTGSTDTQYF. The CDR3 coding sequence is TGTGCCAGCTCACCAACCGGGAGCACAGATACGCAGTATTTT.

This clonotype turned up a few times. The rearrangement links TRBV29-1 to TRBJ1-1; D not resolved. Trimming left V 6 bases short and J 4 bases short, with 12 bases between. Germline V gene sequence: CDR1 SQVTM, CDR2 ANQGSEA. The CDR3 extends over 12 amino acids. CDR3 sequence: CSVYHLGTEAFF. The CDR3 nucleotides are TGCAGCGTGTACCATTTGGGCACTGAAGCTTTCTTT. The entire variable domain, with the rest obtained from reference TRBV29-1 and TRBJ1-1, is as follows: SAVISQKPSRDICQRGTSLTIQCQVDSQVTMMFWYRQQPGQSLTLIATANQGSEATYESGFVIDKFPISRPNLTFSTLTVSNMSPEDSSIYLCSVYHLGTEAFFGQGTRLTVV.